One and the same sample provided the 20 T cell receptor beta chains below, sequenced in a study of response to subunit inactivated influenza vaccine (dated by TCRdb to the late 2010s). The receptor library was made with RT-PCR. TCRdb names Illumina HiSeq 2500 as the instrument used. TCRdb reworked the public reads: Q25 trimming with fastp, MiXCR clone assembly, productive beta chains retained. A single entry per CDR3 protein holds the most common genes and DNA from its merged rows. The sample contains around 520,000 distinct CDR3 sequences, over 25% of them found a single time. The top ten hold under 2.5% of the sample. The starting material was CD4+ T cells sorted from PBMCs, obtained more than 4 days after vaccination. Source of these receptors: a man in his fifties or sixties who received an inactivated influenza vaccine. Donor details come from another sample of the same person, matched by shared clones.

CDR3 nucleotide sequence: TGTGCCAGCACCGACAGCAATTTATCTCGAGGTGCCCAGTACTTC. As protein: CASTDSNLSRGAQYF. The V and J genes are TRBV2 and TRBJ2-5; D is perhaps TRBD1 (5 bases). The V gene lost 7 bases and the J gene lost 9 bases, with 24 bases spanning the gap. From germline, CDR1 is SNHLY and CDR2 FYNNEI. The CDR3 length is 15 residues.

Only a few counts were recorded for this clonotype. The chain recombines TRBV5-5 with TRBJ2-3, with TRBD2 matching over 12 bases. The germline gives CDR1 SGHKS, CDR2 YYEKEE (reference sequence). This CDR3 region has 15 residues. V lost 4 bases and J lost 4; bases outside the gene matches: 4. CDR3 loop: CASSHLAGGADTQYF. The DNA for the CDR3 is TGTGCCAGCAGCCACCTAGCGGGGGGGGCAGATACGCAGTATTTT.

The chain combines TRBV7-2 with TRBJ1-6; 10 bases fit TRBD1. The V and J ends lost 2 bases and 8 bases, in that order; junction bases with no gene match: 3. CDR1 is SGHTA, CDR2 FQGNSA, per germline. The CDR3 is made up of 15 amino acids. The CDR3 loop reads CASSLSGQGYSPLHF. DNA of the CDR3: TGTGCCAGCAGCTTATCGGGACAGGGGTATTCACCCCTCCACTTT.

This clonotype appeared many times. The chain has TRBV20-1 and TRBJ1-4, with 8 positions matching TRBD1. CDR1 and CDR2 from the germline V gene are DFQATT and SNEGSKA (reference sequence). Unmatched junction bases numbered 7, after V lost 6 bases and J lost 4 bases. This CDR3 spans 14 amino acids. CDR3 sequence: CSARTDRVNEKLFF. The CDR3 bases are TGCAGTGCCCGGACGGACAGGGTTAATGAAAAACTGTTTTTT.

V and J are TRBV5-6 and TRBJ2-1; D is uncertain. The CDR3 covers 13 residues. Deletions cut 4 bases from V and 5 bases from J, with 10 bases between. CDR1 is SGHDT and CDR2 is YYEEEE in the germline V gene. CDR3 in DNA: TGTGCCAGCAGCCCGGAAGGTGACAATGAGCAGTTCTTC. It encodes CASSPEGDNEQFF.

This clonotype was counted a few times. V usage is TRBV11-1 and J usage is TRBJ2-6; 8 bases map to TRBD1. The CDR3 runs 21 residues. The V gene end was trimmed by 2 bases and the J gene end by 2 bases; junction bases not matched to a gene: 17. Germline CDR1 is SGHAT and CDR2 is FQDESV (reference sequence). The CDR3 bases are TGTGCCAGCAGCTTAATTATCGGTGGGGGCGGACAGGGAGCTGGGGCCAACGTCCTGACTTTC. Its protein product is CASSLIIGGGGQGAGANVLTF.

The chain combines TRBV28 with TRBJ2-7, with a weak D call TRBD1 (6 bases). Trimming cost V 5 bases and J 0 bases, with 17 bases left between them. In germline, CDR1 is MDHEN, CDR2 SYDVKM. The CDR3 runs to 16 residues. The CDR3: CASSGIGQQSSYEQYF. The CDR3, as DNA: TGTGCCAGCAGTGGGATAGGACAGCAGAGCTCCTACGAGCAGTACTTC.

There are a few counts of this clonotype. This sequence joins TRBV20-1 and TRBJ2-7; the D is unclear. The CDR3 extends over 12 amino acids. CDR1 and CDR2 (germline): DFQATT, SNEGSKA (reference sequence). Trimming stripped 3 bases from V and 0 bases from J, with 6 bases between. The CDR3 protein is CSASSDSYEQYF. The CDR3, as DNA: TGCAGTGCTAGTTCCGACTCCTACGAGCAGTACTTC.

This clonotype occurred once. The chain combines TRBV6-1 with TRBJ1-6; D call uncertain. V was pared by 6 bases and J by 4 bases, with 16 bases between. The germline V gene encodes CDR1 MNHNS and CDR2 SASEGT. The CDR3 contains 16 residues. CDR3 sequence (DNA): TGTGCCAGCAGCGAGCGGACCACCTTTTATAATTCACCCCTCCACTTT. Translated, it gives CASSERTTFYNSPLHF.

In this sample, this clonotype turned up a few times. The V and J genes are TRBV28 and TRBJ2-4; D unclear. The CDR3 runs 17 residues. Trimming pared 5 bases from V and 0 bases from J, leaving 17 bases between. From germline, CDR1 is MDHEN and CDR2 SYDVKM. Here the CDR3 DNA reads TGTGCCAGCAGTCCGTCCGACGGGTCAATAGCCAAAAACATTCAGTACTTC. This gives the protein CASSPSDGSIAKNIQYF.

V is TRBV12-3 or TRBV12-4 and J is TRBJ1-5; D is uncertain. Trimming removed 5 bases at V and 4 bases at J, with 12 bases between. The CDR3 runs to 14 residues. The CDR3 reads CASSLSARNQPQHF. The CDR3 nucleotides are TGTGCCAGCAGTCTTAGCGCCAGAAATCAGCCCCAGCATTTT.

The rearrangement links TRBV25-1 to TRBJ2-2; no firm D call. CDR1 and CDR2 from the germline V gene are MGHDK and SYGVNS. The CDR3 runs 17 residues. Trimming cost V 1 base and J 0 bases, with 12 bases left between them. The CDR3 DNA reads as TGTGCCAGCAGTGAATCCCTGACACGCGCGAACACCGGGGAGCTGTTTTTT. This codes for CASSESLTRANTGELFF.

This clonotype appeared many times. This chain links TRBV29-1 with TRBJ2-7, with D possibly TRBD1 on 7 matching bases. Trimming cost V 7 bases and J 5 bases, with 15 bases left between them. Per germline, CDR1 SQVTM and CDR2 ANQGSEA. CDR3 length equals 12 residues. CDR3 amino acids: CSARQGGHEQYF. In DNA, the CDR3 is TGCAGCGCTCGACAGGGAGGCCACGAGCAGTACTTC.

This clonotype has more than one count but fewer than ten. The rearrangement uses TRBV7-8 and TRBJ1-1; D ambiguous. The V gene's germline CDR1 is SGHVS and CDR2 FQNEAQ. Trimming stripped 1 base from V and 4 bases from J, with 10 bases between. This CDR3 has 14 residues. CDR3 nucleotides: TGTGCCAGCAGCTTAGTACCGGGCGGCACTGAAGCTTTCTTT. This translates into CASSLVPGGTEAFF.

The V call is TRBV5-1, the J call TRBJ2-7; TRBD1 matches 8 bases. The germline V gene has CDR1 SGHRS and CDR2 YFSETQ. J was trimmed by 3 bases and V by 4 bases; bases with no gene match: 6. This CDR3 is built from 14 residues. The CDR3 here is CASSQGQGHYEQYF. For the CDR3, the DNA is TGCGCCAGCAGCCAAGGACAGGGACACTACGAGCAGTACTTC.

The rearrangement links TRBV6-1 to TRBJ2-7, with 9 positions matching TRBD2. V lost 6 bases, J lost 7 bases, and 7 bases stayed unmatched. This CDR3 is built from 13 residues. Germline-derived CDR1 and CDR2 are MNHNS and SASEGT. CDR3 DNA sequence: TGTGCCAGCAGAGGACTAGCGACGGTTGAGCAGTACTTC. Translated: CASRGLATVEQYF.

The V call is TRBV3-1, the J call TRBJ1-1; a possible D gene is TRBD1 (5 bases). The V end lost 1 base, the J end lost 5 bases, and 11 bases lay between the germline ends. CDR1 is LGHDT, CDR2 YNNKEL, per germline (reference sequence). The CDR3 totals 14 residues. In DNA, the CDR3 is TGTGCCAGCAGCCAAGGAAGGGGAAGGACTGAAGCTTTCTTT. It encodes CASSQGRGRTEAFF. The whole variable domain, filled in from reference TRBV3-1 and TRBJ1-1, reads DTAVSQTPKYLVTQMGNDKSIKCEQNLGHDTMYWYKQDSKKFLKIMFSYNNKELIINETVPNRFSPKSPDKAHLNLHINSLELGDSAVYFCASSQGRGRTEAFFGQGTRLTVV.

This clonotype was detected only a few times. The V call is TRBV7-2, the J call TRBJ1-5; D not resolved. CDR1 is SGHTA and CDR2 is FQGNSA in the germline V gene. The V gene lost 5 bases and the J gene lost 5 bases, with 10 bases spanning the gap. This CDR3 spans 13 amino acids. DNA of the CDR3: TGTGCCAGCAGCCAAACAGTAGATCAGCCCCAGCATTTT. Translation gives CASSQTVDQPQHF. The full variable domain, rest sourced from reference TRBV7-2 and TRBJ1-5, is GAGVSQSPSNKVTEKGKDVELRCDPISGHTALYWYRQSLGQGLEFLIYFQGNSAPDKSGLPSDRFSAERTGGSVSTLTIQRTQQEDSAVYLCASSQTVDQPQHFGDGTRLSIL.

The CDR3 loop is CASSQEGDRGWNQPQHF. Here the CDR3 DNA reads TGTGCCAGCAGCCAAGAAGGGGACAGGGGGTGGAATCAGCCCCAGCATTTT. This chain uses TRBV4-2 with TRBJ1-5; TRBD1 matches 11 bases. Germline CDR1 and CDR2: LGHNA and YNFKEQ. Losses at the gene ends were 0 bases for V and 4 bases for J; bases not matched to a gene: 5. There are 17 residues in the CDR3.

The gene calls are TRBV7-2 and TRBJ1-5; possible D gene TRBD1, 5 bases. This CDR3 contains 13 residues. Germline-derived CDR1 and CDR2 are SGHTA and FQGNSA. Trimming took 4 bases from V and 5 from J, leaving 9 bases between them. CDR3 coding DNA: TGTGCCAGCAGCTCCGGGGCTGATCAGCCCCAGCATTTT. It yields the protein CASSSGADQPQHF. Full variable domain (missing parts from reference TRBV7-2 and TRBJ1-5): GAGVSQSPSNKVTEKGKDVELRCDPISGHTALYWYRQSLGQGLEFLIYFQGNSAPDKSGLPSDRFSAERTGGSVSTLTIQRTQQEDSAVYLCASSSGADQPQHFGDGTRLSIL.